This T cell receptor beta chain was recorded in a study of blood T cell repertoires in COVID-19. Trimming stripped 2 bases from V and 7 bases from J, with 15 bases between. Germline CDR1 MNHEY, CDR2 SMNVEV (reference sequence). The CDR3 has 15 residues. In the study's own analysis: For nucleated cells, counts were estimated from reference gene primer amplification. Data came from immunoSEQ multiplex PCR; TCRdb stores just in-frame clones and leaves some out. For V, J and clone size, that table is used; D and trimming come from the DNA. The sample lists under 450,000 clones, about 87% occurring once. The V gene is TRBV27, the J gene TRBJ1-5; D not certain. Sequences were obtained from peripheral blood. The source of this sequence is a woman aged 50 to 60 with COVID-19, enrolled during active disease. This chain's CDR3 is CASSLDIGGRQPQHF. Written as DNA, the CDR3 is TGTGCCAGCAGTTTAGACATCGGAGGTCGCCAGCCCCAGCATTTT.